This entry lists 26 T cell receptor beta chains sequenced from one sample in a study of monozygotic twins with inflammatory bowel disease. TCRdb re-called the 5' RACE reads and catalogs CDR3 proteins one per entry, DNA excluded. Its table records some 190,000 distinct CDR3 sequences. Specimen: blood. The receptors come from a human donor with ulcerative colitis or Crohn's disease, or a healthy co-twin of an affected twin (not recorded which).

The CDR3 protein is CASSLAQGNTEAFF. V and J are TRBV7-2 and TRBJ1-1. The CDR3 totals 14 residues. Per the germline V gene, CDR1 is SGHTA and CDR2 is FQGNSA.

This chain uses TRBV5-1 with TRBJ2-3. The length of the CDR3 is 13 residues. CDR1 is SGHRS, CDR2 YFSETQ, per germline. The chain's CDR3 is CASSLGSTDTQYF. Variable domain in full (rest from reference TRBV5-1 and TRBJ2-3): KAGVTQTPRYLIKTRGQQVTLSCSPISGHRSVSWYQQTPGQGLQFLFEYFSETQRNKGNFPGRFSGRQFSNSRSEMNVSTLELGDSALYLCASSLGSTDTQYFGPGTRLTVL.

The chain uses TRBV29-1 and TRBJ2-2. CDR1 is SQVTM and CDR2 is ANQGSEA in the germline V gene. The CDR3 is 11 amino acids. This CDR3 reads CSVAYTGELFF.

This chain joins TRBV6-6 and TRBJ2-3; checking the TCRdb D call of TRBD2 is not possible without DNA. The germline V gene encodes CDR1 MNHNY and CDR2 SVGAGI (reference sequence). The CDR3 runs 13 residues. The CDR3 here is CASSREGSDTQYF.

The rearrangement links TRBV5-6 to TRBJ2-7; the TCRdb call, TRBD1, lacks DNA for checking. CDR1 is SGHDT and CDR2 is YYEEEE in the germline V gene. The CDR3 runs to 13 residues. The CDR3 loop reads CASSFRGRYEQYF.

V is TRBV20-1 and J is TRBJ2-1; TCRdb's D gene call, TRBD1, goes unchecked for lack of DNA. The germline gives CDR1 DFQATT, CDR2 SNEGSKA (reference sequence). The CDR3 spans 16 residues. CDR3 sequence reads: CSAREYPEGDYNEQFF.

The rearrangement joins TRBV5-4 to TRBJ2-3; there is no DNA to check the TCRdb D call of TRBD1. This CDR3 is 17 amino acids long. Germline CDR1 reads SGHNT; CDR2 reads YYREEE (reference sequence). The CDR3 here is CASSLVYGSPSTDTQYF.

The rearrangement joins TRBV6-6 to TRBJ2-6. The CDR3 is made up of 14 amino acids. From germline, CDR1 is MNHNY and CDR2 SVGAGI (reference sequence). The chain's CDR3 is CASSYTEAVNVLTF.

CDR3 region: CASSTRSGDQPQHF. The chain carries TRBV12-3 or TRBV12-4 and TRBJ1-5; there is no DNA to check the TCRdb D call of TRBD1. The CDR3 contains 14 residues.

The genes are TRBV20-1 and TRBJ1-1; TCRdb calls TRBD1, which cannot be checked without DNA. The CDR3 runs to 12 residues. CDR1 and CDR2 from the germline V gene are DFQATT and SNEGSKA (reference sequence). The chain's CDR3 is CSASTGELWHFF.

The chain has TRBV14 and TRBJ1-1; the D call from TCRdb, TRBD1, cannot be confirmed without DNA. The CDR3 totals 14 residues. Germline V gives CDR1 SGHDN, CDR2 FVKESK. CDR3 loop: CASSPDSLNTEAFF.

The chain uses TRBV5-1 and TRBJ1-4; as DNA is missing, the TRBD1 call by TCRdb cannot be tested. Germline lookup yields CDR1 SGHRS and CDR2 YFSETQ. This CDR3 is built from 15 residues. The CDR3 is CASSFVRGTNEKLFF.

The chain employs TRBV11-2 and TRBJ1-2. CDR3 length equals 11 residues. Germline CDR1 is SGHAT and CDR2 is FQNNGV. CDR3 sequence reads: CASSPLAGYTF. Based on the CDR3 plus reference TRBV11-2 and TRBJ1-2, the full variable domain is EAGVAQSPRYKIIEKRQSVAFWCNPISGHATLYWYQQILGQGPKLLIQFQNNGVVDDSQLPKDRFSAERLKGVDSTLKIQPAKLEDSAVYLCASSPLAGYTFGSGTRLTVV.

The chain combines TRBV11-2 with TRBJ2-7; TCRdb's assignment of TRBD1 cannot be checked, as there is no DNA. The CDR3 length is 14 residues. Germline CDR1 reads SGHAT; CDR2 reads FQNNGV. CDR3: CASSFTLNSYEQYF.

The genes are TRBV5-1 and TRBJ2-1. CDR1 is SGHRS and CDR2 is YFSETQ in the germline V gene. This CDR3 contains 14 residues. CDR3 protein: CASSLEGRENEQFF.

The chain uses TRBV5-8 and TRBJ1-1; lacking DNA, the TRBD1 call made by TCRdb goes unchecked. Germline V CDR1 and CDR2: SGHTS, YDEGEE. The CDR3 is made up of 16 amino acids. CDR3 protein: CASSPDRGRKNTEAFF.

This chain connects TRBV7-9 to TRBJ1-1; no DNA is available, so the TRBD1 call from TCRdb remains unchecked. This CDR3 spans 15 amino acids. Per germline, CDR1 SEHNR and CDR2 FQNEAQ (reference sequence). CDR3 region: CASSVEGGRNTEAFF. Drawing the rest from reference TRBV7-9 and TRBJ1-1, the complete variable domain is DTGVSQNPRHKITKRGQNVTFRCDPISEHNRLYWYRQTLGQGPEFLTYFQNEAQLEKSRLLSDRFSAERPKGSFSTLEIQRTEQGDSAMYLCASSVEGGRNTEAFFGQGTRLTVV.

The rearrangement joins TRBV20-1 to TRBJ2-4; TCRdb selects TRBD1, and the lack of DNA leaves this call unchecked. CDR1 and CDR2 (germline): DFQATT, SNEGSKA (reference sequence). The CDR3 covers 14 residues. The CDR3 loop is CSAATGTGENIQYF.

This chain uses TRBV19 with TRBJ2-3; the TRBD1 assignment by TCRdb is unverifiable without DNA. CDR3 length: 15 residues. The V gene's germline CDR1 is LNHDA and CDR2 SQIVND (reference sequence). The CDR3 sequence: CASSIRGGVTDTQYF. Together with reference TRBV19 and TRBJ2-3, the CDR3 gives the full variable domain: DGGITQSPKYLFRKEGQNVTLSCEQNLNHDAMYWYRQDPGQGLRLIYYSQIVNDFQKGDIAEGYSVSREKKESFPLTVTSAQKNPTAFYLCASSIRGGVTDTQYFGPGTRLTVL.

This chain connects TRBV18 to TRBJ1-1; without DNA, the TCRdb call of TRBD1 cannot be checked. Germline V CDR1 and CDR2: KGHSH, LQKENI. The CDR3 contains 15 residues. The CDR3 region is CASSPGIGDRTRPFF.

The chain links TRBV6-1 to TRBJ1-1; TCRdb's D call, TRBD1, is unchecked because there is no DNA. CDR3 length: 15 amino acids. Germline-derived CDR1 and CDR2 are MNHNS and SASEGT. The CDR3 is CASYSLGAMNTEAFF.

The chain couples TRBV18 to TRBJ1-5; without DNA, the TCRdb call of TRBD1 cannot be checked. Per the germline V gene, CDR1 is KGHSH and CDR2 is LQKENI. The CDR3 runs to 16 residues. The CDR3 reads CASSPRVSGANQPQHF.

The rearrangement links TRBV29-1 to TRBJ2-1. Germline lookup yields CDR1 SQVTM and CDR2 ANQGSEA. CDR3 length: 16 amino acids. CDR3 loop: CSVESIELHSYNEQFF.

The rearrangement joins TRBV20-1 to TRBJ1-1. The CDR3 sequence is 14 residues long. In germline, CDR1 is DFQATT, CDR2 SNEGSKA (reference sequence). The CDR3 is CSAKKPDTNTEAFF.

The rearrangement joins TRBV20-1 to TRBJ2-5; lacking DNA, the TRBD2 call made by TCRdb goes unchecked. Germline CDR1 is DFQATT and CDR2 is SNEGSKA (reference sequence). This CDR3 comprises 12 residues. The CDR3 reads CSAPLVMETQYF.

V gene TRBV12-3 or TRBV12-4 combines with J gene TRBJ2-6. This CDR3 contains 17 residues. CDR3 sequence: CASSLVGVLSGANVLTF.